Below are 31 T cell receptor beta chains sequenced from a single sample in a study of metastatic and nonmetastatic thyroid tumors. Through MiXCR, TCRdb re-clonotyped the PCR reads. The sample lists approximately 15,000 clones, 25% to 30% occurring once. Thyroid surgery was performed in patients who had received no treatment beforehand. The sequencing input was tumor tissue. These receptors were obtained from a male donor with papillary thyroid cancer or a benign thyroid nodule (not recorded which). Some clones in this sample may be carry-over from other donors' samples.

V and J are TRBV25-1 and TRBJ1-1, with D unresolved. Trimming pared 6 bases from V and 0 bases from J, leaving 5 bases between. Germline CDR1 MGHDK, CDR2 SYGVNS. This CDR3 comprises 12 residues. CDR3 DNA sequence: TGTGCCAGCAGAAGGATGAACACTGAAGCTTTCTTT. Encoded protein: CASRRMNTEAFF.

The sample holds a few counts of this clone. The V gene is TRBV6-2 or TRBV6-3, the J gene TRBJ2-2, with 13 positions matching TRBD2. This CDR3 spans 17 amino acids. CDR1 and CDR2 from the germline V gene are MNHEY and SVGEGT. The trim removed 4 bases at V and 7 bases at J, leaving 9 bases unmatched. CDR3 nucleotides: TGTGCCAGCAGTTTCAGCGGACTAGCGGGGGAGCACGGGGAGCTGTTTTTT. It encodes CASSFSGLAGEHGELFF.

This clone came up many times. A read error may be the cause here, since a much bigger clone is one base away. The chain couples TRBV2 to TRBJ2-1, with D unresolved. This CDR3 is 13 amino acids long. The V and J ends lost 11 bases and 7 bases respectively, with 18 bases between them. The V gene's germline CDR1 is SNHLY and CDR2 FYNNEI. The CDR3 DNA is TGTGCCGCCCAGCTTCGGGTTCGGAATGAGCAGTTCTTC. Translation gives CAAQLRVRNEQFF. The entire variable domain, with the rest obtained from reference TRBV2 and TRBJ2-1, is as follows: EPEVTQTPSHQVTQMGQEVILRCVPISNHLYFYWYRQILGQKVEFLVSFYNNEISEKSEIFDDQFSVERPDGSNFTLKIRSTKLEDSAMYFCAAQLRVRNEQFFGPGTRLTVL.

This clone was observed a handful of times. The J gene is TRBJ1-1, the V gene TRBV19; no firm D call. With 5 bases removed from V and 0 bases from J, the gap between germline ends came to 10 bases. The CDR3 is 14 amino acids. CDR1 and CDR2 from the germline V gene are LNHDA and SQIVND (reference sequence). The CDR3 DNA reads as TGTGCCAGTAGTTTTGTGGGCCTGAACACTGAAGCTTTCTTT. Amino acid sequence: CASSFVGLNTEAFF. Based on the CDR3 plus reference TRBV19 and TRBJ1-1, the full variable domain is DGGITQSPKYLFRKEGQNVTLSCEQNLNHDAMYWYRQDPGQGLRLIYYSQIVNDFQKGDIAEGYSVSREKKESFPLTVTSAQKNPTAFYLCASSFVGLNTEAFFGQGTRLTVV.

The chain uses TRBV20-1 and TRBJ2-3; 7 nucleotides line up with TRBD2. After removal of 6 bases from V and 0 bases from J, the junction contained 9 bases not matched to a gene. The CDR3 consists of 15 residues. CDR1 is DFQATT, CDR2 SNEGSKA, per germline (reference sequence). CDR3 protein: CSAHASGTSTDTQYF. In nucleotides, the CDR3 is TGCAGTGCCCACGCTAGCGGTACTAGCACAGATACGCAGTATTTT.

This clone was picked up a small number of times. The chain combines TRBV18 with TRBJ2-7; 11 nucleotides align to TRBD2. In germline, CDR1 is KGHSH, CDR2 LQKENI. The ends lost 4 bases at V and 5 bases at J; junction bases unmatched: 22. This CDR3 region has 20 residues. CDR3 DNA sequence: TGTGCCAGCTCACTCAAAGCGGGGTCGGGACTAGCGGTACCTACCGACGAGCAGTACTTC. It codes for CASSLKAGSGLAVPTDEQYF.

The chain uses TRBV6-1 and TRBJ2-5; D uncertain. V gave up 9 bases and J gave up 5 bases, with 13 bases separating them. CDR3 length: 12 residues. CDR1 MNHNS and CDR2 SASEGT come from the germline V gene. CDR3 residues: CARTERWETQYF. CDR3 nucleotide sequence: TGTGCCAGGACTGAAAGATGGGAGACCCAGTACTTC.

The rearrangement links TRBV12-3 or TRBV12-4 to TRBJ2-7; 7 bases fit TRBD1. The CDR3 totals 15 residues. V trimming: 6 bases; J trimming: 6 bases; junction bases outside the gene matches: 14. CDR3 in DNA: TGTGCCAGCAGGTTAACCGGGACAGCTCTTGGCGAGCAGTACTTC. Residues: CASRLTGTALGEQYF.

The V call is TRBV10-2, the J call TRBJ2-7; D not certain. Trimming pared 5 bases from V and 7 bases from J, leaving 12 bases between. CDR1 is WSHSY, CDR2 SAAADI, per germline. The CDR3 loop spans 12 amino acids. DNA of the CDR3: TGCGCCAGCAGTCAGGTACGGCGGGAGCAGTACTTC. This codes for CASSQVRREQYF.

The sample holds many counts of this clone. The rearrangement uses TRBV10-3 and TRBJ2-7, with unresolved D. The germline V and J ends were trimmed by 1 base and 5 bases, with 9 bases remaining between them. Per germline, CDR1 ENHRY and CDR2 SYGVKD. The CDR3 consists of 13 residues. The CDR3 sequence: CAISEYRLNEQYF. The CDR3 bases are TGTGCCATCAGTGAGTATCGACTCAACGAGCAGTACTTC.

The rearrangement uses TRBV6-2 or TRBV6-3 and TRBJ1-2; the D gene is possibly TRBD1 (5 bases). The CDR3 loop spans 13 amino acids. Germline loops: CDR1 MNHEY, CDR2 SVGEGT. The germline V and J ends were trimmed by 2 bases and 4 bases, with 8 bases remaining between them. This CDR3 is CASSYEGPYGYTF. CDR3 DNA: TGTGCCAGCAGTTACGAGGGACCCTATGGCTACACCTTC.

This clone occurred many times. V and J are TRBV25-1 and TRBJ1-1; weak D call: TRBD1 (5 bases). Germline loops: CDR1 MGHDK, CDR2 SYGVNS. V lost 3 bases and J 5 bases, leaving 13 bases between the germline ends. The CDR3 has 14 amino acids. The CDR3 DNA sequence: TGTGCCAGCAGTGAGACACTTAGGGGTACTGAAGCTTTCTTT. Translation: CASSETLRGTEAFF.

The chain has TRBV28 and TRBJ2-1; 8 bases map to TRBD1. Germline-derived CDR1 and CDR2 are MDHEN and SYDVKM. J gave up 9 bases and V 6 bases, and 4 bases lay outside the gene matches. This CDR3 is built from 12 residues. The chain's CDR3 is CASSQGAGEQFF. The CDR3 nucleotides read TGTGCCAGCAGCCAGGGGGCCGGTGAGCAGTTCTTC.

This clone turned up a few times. The CDR3: CATTGQGYNEQFF. The CDR3 region has the DNA TGTGCCACCACGGGACAGGGGTACAATGAGCAGTTCTTC. The chain recombines TRBV24-1 with TRBJ2-1; 10 nucleotides align to TRBD1. This CDR3 spans 13 amino acids. V shed 8 bases and J 4 bases; nucleotides not matched to a gene: 1. CDR1 KGHDR and CDR2 SFDVKD come from the germline V gene.

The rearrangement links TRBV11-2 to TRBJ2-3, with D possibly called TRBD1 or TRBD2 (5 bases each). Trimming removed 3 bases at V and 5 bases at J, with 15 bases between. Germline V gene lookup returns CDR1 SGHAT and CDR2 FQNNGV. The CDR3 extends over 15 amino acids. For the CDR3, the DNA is TGTGCCAGCAGCTTCACGGGGCAAACGGGAGATACGCAGTATTTT. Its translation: CASSFTGQTGDTQYF.

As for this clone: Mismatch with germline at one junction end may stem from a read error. In DNA, the CDR3 is TGTGCCAGCAGCTTGGCTCCCCGGACTAGGAGCATAGATACGCAGTATTTT. Translation gives CASSLAPRTRSIDTQYF. The chain links TRBV5-6 to TRBJ2-3, with TRBD2 matching over 7 bases. The V gene's germline CDR1 is SGHDT and CDR2 YYEEEE. There are 17 residues in the CDR3.

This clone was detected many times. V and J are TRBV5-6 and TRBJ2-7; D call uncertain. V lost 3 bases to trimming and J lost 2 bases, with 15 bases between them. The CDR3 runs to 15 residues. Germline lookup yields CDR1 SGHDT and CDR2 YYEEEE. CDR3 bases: TGTGCCAGCAGCTCTTTTACCGTGTTCCCCTACGAGCAGTACTTC. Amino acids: CASSSFTVFPYEQYF.

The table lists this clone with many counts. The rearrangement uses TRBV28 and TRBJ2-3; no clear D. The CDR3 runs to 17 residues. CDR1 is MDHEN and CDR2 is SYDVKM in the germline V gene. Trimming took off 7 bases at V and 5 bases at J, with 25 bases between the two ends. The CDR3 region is CASTPTRAVKERDTQYF. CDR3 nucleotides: TGTGCCAGCACCCCCACTCGGGCAGTCAAAGAGAGAGATACGCAGTATTTT.

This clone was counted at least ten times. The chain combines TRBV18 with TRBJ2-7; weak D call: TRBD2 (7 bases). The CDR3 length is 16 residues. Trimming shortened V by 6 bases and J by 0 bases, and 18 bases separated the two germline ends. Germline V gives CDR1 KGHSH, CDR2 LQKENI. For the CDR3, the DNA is TGTGCCAGCTCCAGGGAGGGGGGACGAATCTCCTACGAGCAGTACTTC. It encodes CASSREGGRISYEQYF.

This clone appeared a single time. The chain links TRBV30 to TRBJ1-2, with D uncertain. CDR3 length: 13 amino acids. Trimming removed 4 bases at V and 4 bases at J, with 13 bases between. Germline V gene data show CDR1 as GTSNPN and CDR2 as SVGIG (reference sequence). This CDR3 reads CAWTSSPVYGYTF. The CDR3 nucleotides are TGTGCCTGGACTTCTTCGCCGGTCTATGGCTACACCTTC. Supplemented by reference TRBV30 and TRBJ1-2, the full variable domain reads SQTIHQWPATLVQPVGSPLSLECTVEGTSNPNLYWYRQAAGRGLQLLFYSVGIGQISSEVPQNLSASRPQDRQFILSSKKLLLSDSGFYLCAWTSSPVYGYTFGSGTRLTVV.

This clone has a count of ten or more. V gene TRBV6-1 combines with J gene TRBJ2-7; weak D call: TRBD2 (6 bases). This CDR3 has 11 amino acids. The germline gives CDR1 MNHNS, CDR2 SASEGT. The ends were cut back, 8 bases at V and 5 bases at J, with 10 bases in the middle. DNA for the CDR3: TGTGCCAGCGGGGGGAGGCACGAGCAGTACTTC. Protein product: CASGGRHEQYF.

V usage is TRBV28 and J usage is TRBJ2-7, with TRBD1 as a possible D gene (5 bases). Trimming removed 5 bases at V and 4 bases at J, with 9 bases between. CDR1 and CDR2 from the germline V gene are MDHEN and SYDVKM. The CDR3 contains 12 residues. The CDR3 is CASSIQVYEQYF. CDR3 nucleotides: TGTGCCAGCAGTATACAGGTTTACGAGCAGTACTTC. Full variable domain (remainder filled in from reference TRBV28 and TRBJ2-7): DVKVTQSSRYLVKRTGEKVFLECVQDMDHENMFWYRQDPGLGLRLIYFSYDVKMKEKGDIPEGYSVSREKKERFSLILESASTNQTSMYLCASSIQVYEQYFGPGTRLTVT.

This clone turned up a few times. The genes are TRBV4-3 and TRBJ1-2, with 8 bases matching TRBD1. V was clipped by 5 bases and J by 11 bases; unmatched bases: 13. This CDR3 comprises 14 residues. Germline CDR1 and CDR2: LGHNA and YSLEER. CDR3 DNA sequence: TGCGCCAGCAGCTCCCAACCGTCCCAGGGGGCGTACACCTTC. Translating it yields CASSSQPSQGAYTF.

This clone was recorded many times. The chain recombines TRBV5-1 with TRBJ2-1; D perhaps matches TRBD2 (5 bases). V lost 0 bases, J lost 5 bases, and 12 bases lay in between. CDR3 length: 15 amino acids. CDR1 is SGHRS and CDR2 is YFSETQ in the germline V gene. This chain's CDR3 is CASSLVSGNNNEQFF. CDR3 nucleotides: TGCGCCAGCAGCTTGGTTTCGGGGAACAACAATGAGCAGTTCTTC.

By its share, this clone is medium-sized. The CDR3 region is CASSAGEGGNSPLHF. DNA of the CDR3: TGTGCCAGCAGTGCCGGCGAAGGTGGGAATTCACCCCTCCACTTT. This rearrangement joins TRBV6-1 to TRBJ1-6; no definite D call. Germline CDR1 and CDR2: MNHNS and SASEGT. The CDR3 covers 15 residues. V shed 4 bases and J shed 7 bases, with 14 bases lying between them.

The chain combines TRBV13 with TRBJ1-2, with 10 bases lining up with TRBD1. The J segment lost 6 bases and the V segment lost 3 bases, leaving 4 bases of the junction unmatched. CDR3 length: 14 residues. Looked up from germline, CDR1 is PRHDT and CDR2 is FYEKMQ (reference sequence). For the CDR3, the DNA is TGTGCCAGCAGCTTTCGACAGGGGGCCGATGGCTACACCTTC. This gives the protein CASSFRQGADGYTF.

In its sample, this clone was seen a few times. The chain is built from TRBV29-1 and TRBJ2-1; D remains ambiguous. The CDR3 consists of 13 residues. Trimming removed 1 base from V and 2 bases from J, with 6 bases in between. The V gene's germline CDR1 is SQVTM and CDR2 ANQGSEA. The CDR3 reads CSVEGTPYNEQFF. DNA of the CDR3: TGCAGCGTTGAAGGTACTCCCTACAATGAGCAGTTCTTC.

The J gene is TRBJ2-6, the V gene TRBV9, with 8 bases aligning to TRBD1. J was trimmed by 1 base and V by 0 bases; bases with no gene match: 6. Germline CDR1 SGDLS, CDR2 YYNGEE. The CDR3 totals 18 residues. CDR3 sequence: CASSVGRQGPSGANVLTF. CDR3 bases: TGTGCCAGCAGCGTAGGGAGACAGGGGCCATCTGGGGCCAACGTCCTGACTTTC.

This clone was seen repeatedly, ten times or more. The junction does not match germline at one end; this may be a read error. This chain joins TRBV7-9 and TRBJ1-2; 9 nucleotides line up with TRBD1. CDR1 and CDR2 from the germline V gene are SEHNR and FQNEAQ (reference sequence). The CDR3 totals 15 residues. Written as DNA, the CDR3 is TGTGCCAGCAGCCCCGACAGGGGGAGATACTATGGCCACACCTTC. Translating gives CASSPDRGRYYGHTF.

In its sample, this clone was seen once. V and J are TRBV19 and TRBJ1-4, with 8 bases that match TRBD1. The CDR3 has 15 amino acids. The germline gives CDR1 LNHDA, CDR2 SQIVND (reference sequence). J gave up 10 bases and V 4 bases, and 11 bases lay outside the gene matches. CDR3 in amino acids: CASSTGQGGIGKLFF. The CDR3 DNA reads TGTGCCAGTAGTACTGGACAGGGTGGTATTGGAAAACTGTTTTTT. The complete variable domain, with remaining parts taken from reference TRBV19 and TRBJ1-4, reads DGGITQSPKYLFRKEGQNVTLSCEQNLNHDAMYWYRQDPGQGLRLIYYSQIVNDFQKGDIAEGYSVSREKKESFPLTVTSAQKNPTAFYLCASSTGQGGIGKLFFGSGTQLSVL.

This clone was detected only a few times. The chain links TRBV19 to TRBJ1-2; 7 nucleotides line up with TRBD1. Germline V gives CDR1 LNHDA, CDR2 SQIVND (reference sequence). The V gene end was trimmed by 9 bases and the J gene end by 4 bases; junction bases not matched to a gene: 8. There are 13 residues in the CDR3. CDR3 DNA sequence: TGTGCCAGCGAACTACAGGGGAGCTATGGCTACACCTTC. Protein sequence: CASELQGSYGYTF.